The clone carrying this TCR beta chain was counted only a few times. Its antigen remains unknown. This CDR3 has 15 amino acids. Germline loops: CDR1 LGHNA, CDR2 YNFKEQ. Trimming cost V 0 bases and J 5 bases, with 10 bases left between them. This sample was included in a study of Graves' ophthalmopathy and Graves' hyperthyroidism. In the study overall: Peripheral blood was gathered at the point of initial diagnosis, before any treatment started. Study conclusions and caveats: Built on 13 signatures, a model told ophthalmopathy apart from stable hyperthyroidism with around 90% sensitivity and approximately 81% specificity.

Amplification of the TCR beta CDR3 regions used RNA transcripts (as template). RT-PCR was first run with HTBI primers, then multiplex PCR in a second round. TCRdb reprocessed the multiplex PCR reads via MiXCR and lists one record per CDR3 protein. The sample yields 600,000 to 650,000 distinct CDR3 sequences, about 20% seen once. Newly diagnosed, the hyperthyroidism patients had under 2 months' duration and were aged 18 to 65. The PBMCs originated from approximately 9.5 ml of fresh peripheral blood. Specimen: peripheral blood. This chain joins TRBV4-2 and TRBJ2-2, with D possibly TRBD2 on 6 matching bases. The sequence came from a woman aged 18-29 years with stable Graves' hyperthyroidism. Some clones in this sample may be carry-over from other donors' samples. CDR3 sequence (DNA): TGTGCCAGCAGCCAAGACACGGGAGATACCGGGGAGCTGTTTTTT. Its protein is CASSQDTGDTGELFF.